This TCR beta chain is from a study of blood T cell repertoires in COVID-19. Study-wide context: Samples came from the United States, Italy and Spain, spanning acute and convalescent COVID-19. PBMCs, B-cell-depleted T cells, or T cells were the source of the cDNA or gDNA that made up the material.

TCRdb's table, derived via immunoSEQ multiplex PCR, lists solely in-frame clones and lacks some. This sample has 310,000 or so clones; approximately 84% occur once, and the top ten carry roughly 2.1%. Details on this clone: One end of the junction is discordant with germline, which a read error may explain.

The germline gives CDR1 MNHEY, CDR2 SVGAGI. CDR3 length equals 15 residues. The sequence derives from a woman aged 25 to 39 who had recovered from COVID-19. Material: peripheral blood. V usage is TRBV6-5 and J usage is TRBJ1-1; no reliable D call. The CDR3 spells CASSHSISRNTEAFF. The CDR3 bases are TGTGCCAGCAGTCACTCCATATCCAGGAACACTGAAGCTTTCTTT.